A single sample gave rise to the 10 T cell receptor beta chains below, sequenced in a study of identical twins. TCRdb re-derived calls from the 5' RACE reads in MiXCR, one entry per CDR3 protein. The sample lists 400,000 to 650,000 distinct CDR3 sequences; roughly a fifth were seen once. These data also formed part of another study, on T cells expressing NK-cell markers.

The specimen sequenced was CD4+ T cells sorted from blood. The receptor set was obtained from a woman aged 18 to 35 in good health.

The rearrangement links TRBV5-1 to TRBJ2-3, with 7 nucleotides matching TRBD2. After removal of 5 bases from V and 6 bases from J, the junction contained 18 bases not matched to a gene. The germline gives CDR1 SGHRS, CDR2 YFSETQ. The length of the CDR3 is 17 residues. The CDR3 region has the DNA TGCGCCAGCAGACTAGCGATAACCCTCCTAAGGGAGGATACGCAGTATTTT. This sequence encodes CASRLAITLLREDTQYF.

This clonotype showed up just a few times. This sequence joins TRBV12-3 or TRBV12-4 and TRBJ2-2; D remains unclear. This CDR3 is 12 amino acids long. The ends were cut back, 8 bases at V and 6 bases at J, with 10 bases in the middle. CDR3 coding DNA: TGTGCCAGCCATATTGGTTCCGGGGAGCTGTTTTTT. This gives the protein CASHIGSGELFF.

This sequence joins TRBV12-3 or TRBV12-4 and TRBJ1-5; TRBD1 matches 8 bases. The V and J ends lost 5 bases and 7 bases, in that order; junction bases with no gene match: 10. The CDR3 is 15 amino acids. The chain's CDR3 is CASSLKATGVQPQHF. Written as DNA, the CDR3 is TGTGCCAGCAGTCTGAAAGCGACAGGGGTCCAGCCCCAGCATTTT.

Only a few counts were recorded for this clonotype. V is TRBV11-1 and J is TRBJ2-5; TRBD1 agrees at 7 bases. The CDR3 contains 14 residues. The V segment lost 4 bases and the J segment 4 bases; nucleotides outside the gene matches: 6. CDR1 is SGHAT and CDR2 is FQDESV in the germline V gene (reference sequence). Here the CDR3 DNA reads TGTGCCAGCAGCTCGGACAGGATTTCAGAGACCCAGTACTTC. Translating it yields CASSSDRISETQYF.

The chain uses TRBV7-8 and TRBJ1-6; D is unresolved. The length of the CDR3 is 18 residues. Per the germline V gene, CDR1 is SGHVS and CDR2 is FQNEAQ. Deletions cut 2 bases from V and 0 bases from J, with 14 bases between. Here the CDR3 DNA reads TGTGCCAGCAGCTTAAGCCTAGCTCACAGCTCCTATAATTCACCCCTCCACTTT. It is translated as CASSLSLAHSSYNSPLHF.

The rearrangement links TRBV5-5 to TRBJ1-1; a possible D gene is TRBD1 (5 bases). The ends were cut back, 1 base at V and 6 bases at J, with 13 bases in the middle. The CDR3 is 14 amino acids. Germline CDR1 SGHKS, CDR2 YYEKEE (reference sequence). Here the CDR3 DNA reads TGTGCCAGCAGCTTGTGGAGGGGTTTAGCTGAAGCTTTCTTT. Its translation is CASSLWRGLAEAFF.

This clonotype has more than one count but fewer than ten. The chain joins TRBV7-9 to TRBJ1-6, with 7 bases lining up with TRBD1. The CDR3 extends over 15 amino acids. The V and J ends lost 5 bases and 6 bases, in that order; junction bases with no gene match: 7. Germline V CDR1 and CDR2: SEHNR, FQNEAQ (reference sequence). CDR3 sequence: CASSRMGQSNSPLHF. CDR3 bases: TGTGCCAGCAGCCGAATGGGACAGTCTAATTCACCCCTCCACTTT.

This clonotype was counted only a few times. The chain combines TRBV10-3 with TRBJ2-1; 14 nucleotides align to TRBD2. CDR1 is ENHRY and CDR2 is SYGVKD in the germline V gene. This CDR3 spans 16 amino acids. J was trimmed by 4 bases and V by 6 bases; bases with no gene match: 5. Here the CDR3 DNA reads TGTGCCATCAGCGGGACTAGCGGGAGAGATTACAATGAGCAGTTCTTC. It codes for CAISGTSGRDYNEQFF.

This chain joins TRBV5-1 and TRBJ1-2, with D uncertain. Germline values: CDR1 SGHRS, CDR2 YFSETQ. The CDR3 loop spans 13 amino acids. Trimming took 0 bases from V and 4 from J, leaving 7 bases between them. CDR3 sequence (DNA): TGCGCCAGCAGCTTGGAGTGGGCCTATGGCTACACCTTC. Translated, it gives CASSLEWAYGYTF.

This clonotype was recorded a few times. The V gene is TRBV2, the J gene TRBJ2-3; 9 bases are shared with TRBD1. The CDR3 is 13 amino acids. Germline loops: CDR1 SNHLY, CDR2 FYNNEI. V was pared by 6 bases and J by 6 bases, with 4 bases of the junction left unmatched. In DNA, the CDR3 is TGTGCCAGCAGCGGGACAGGGCCGGATACGCAGTATTTT. Amino acids: CASSGTGPDTQYF.